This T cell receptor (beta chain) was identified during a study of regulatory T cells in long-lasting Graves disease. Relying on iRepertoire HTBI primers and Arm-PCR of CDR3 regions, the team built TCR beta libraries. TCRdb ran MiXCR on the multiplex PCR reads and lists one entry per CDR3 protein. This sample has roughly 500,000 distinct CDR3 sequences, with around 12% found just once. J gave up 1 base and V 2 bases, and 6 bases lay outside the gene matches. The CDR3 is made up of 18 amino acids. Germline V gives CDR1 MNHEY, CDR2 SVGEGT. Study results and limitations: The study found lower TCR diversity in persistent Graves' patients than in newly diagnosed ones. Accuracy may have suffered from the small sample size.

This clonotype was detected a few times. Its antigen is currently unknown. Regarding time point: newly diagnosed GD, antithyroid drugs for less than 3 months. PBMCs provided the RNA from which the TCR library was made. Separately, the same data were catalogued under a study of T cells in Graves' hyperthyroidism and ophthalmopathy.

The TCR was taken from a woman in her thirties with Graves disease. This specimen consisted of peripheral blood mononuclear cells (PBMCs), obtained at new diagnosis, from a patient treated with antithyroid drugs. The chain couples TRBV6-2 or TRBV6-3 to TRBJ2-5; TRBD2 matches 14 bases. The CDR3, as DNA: TGTGCCAGCAGTTACCGTCGACTAGCGGGAGGGCCCCAAGAGACCCAGTACTTC. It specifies CASSYRRLAGGPQETQYF.